The source of this T cell receptor beta chain is a study of T-cell reconstitution after alpha-beta-depleted transplantation in children. This clonotype is labeled as medium-sized (0.01 to 0.1%). Unique molecular identifiers tagged the TCRbeta library. Via MiXCR, TCRdb re-called the PCR reads, giving one row per CDR3 protein. This table has about 3,100 distinct CDR3 sequences, more than 9.5% appearing once. CDR3 length equals 12 residues. V was cut by 3 bases and J by 3 bases, with 3 bases left in between. Specimen: PBMCs, mostly from graft donor cells, collected 360 days after TCRalphabeta/CD19-depleted stem cell transplant. This TCR was sampled from a patient aged 2 to 9 who had a stem cell transplant for inherited bone marrow failure, so the T cells may come from the graft donor. The genes are TRBV12-3 or TRBV12-4 and TRBJ2-1; no firm D call. For the CDR3, the DNA is TGTGCCAGCAGTTTTCTCTACAATGAGCAGTTCTTC. Translating it yields CASSFLYNEQFF.